This T cell receptor beta chain was captured by sequencing in a study of blood T cell repertoires in COVID-19. Study in general: Acute and convalescent COVID-19 samples came from the United States, Italy and Spain. T cells, B-cell-depleted T cells, or PBMCs supplied cDNA or gDNA.

Trimming pared 1 base from V and 10 bases from J, leaving 15 bases between. The V gene's germline CDR1 is SGHNT and CDR2 YYREEE (reference sequence). The CDR3 runs 14 residues. Original processing methods: Reference gene primer amplification yielded estimated nucleated cell counts. The protocol was immunoSEQ multiplex PCR, while the TCRdb copy is restricted to in-frame clones and leaves out a portion. That table gives V, J and clone size, and the DNA gave D and trimming. This sample has around 250,000 clones, with 86% found just once. This receptor was taken from a woman between 25 and 40 years old with active or convalescent COVID-19. The chain is built from TRBV5-4 and TRBJ2-1, with D tentatively TRBD2 (6 bases). Sequencing input: peripheral blood. CDR3 in DNA: TGTGCCAGCAGCTTGACAGTCGCCGGGAGCGAGCAGTTCTTC. Translating gives CASSLTVAGSEQFF.